These 32 T cell receptor beta chains share one sample of origin, sequenced in a study of blood T cell repertoires in COVID-19. This table comes from immunoSEQ multiplex PCR, and its TCRdb copy is limited to in-frame clones, with some not included. The table lists roughly 80,000 clones, about four fifths of them singletons. Material for sequencing was peripheral blood. These TCRs come from a human donor in a cohort sampled during active COVID-19.

The chain joins TRBV28 to TRBJ2-7; D is perhaps TRBD1 (6 bases). The CDR3 runs to 12 residues. V was pared by 3 bases and J by 10 bases, with 13 bases between. Germline CDR1 reads MDHEN; CDR2 reads SYDVKM. CDR3 residues: CASSLNTGHQYF. For the CDR3, the DNA is TGTGCCAGCAGTTTGAATACGGGACATCAGTACTTC.

The rearrangement links TRBV10-3 to TRBJ2-2, with a tentative D call TRBD2 (5 bases). Trimming removed 11 bases at V and 0 bases at J, with 13 bases between. From germline, CDR1 is ENHRY and CDR2 SYGVKD. The CDR3 runs to 14 residues. CDR3 DNA: TGTGCCGCTCGAGCGGCAGCGAACACCGGGGAGCTGTTTTTT. This codes for CAARAAANTGELFF.

This chain joins TRBV7-9 and TRBJ1-6; TRBD1 agrees at 7 bases. The ends lost 1 base at V and 10 bases at J; junction bases unmatched: 10. CDR1 is SEHNR and CDR2 is FQNEAQ in the germline V gene (reference sequence). The CDR3 consists of 16 residues. The CDR3 reads CASSLGTTGVGSPLHF. The CDR3 nucleotides read TGTGCCAGCAGCTTAGGGACAACAGGGGTAGGATCACCCCTCCACTTT.

The V and J genes are TRBV5-6 and TRBJ1-2; D is possibly TRBD1 (6 bases). Trimming pared 9 bases from V and 1 base from J, leaving 19 bases between. The V gene's germline CDR1 is SGHDT and CDR2 YYEEEE. The CDR3 consists of 15 residues. CDR3 DNA sequence: TGTGCCACCGGTGGACAGAGCCTTGGTAACTATGGCTACACCTTC. Translation: CATGGQSLGNYGYTF.

The V and J genes are TRBV11-2 and TRBJ2-3, with 11 bases matching TRBD2. The CDR3 extends over 15 amino acids. The J segment lost 5 bases and the V segment lost 3 bases, leaving 4 bases of the junction unmatched. Germline-derived CDR1 and CDR2 are SGHAT and FQNNGV. This chain's CDR3 is CASSFLSGGGDTQYF. The CDR3 DNA sequence: TGTGCCAGCAGCTTCCTTAGCGGGGGGGGAGATACGCAGTATTTT.

The J gene is TRBJ2-3, the V gene TRBV11-3, with TRBD1 matching 9 bases. The CDR3 sequence is 13 residues long. The V gene end was trimmed by 5 bases and the J gene end by 5 bases; junction bases not matched to a gene: 2. From germline, CDR1 is SGHNT and CDR2 YENEEA. Here the CDR3 reads CASSRQGGDTQYF. The CDR3 DNA is TGTGCCAGCAGCCGACAGGGGGGAGATACGCAGTATTTT.

This chain joins TRBV6-1 and TRBJ2-6; weak D call: TRBD1 (5 bases). The CDR3 extends over 18 amino acids. Trimming cost V 1 base and J 0 bases, with 13 bases left between them. Germline V gene lookup returns CDR1 MNHNS and CDR2 SASEGT. For the CDR3, the DNA is TGTGCCAGCAGTGAAGAGGGCAGGGTGAACTCTGGGGCCAACGTCCTGACTTTC. It translates to CASSEEGRVNSGANVLTF.

This chain uses TRBV18 with TRBJ1-1, with no clear D. The CDR3 covers 12 residues. In germline, CDR1 is KGHSH, CDR2 LQKENI. Trimming took 3 bases from V and 10 from J, leaving 12 bases between them. The CDR3 DNA reads as TGTGCCAGCTCACCGAACTTGTTGGTAGCTTTCTTT. Translation gives CASSPNLLVAFF.

This clone was picked up one time. The rearrangement uses TRBV14 and TRBJ2-5, with D hard to call. Germline V lookup: CDR1 SGHDN, CDR2 FVKESK. Trimming pared 1 base from V and 1 base from J, leaving 7 bases between. This CDR3 comprises 14 residues. DNA for the CDR3: TGTGCCAGCAGCCAAGTGGCTAGCCAAGAGACCCAGTACTTC. It yields the protein CASSQVASQETQYF.

Notes on this clone: Germline is not matched at one junction end, which may reflect a read error. The J gene is TRBJ2-1, the V gene TRBV3-1 (or the pseudogene TRBV3-2); 10 bases align to TRBD2. The CDR3 extends over 15 amino acids. Germline V gives CDR1 LGHDT, CDR2 YNNKEL (reference sequence). This CDR3 is CASSQMSGGANQQFF. The CDR3 DNA is TGTGCCAGCAGCCAAATGAGCGGGGGGGCCAATCAGCAGTTCTTC.

This chain links TRBV7-9 with TRBJ1-4; D is uncertain. The CDR3 covers 14 residues. Trimming cost V 5 bases and J 0 bases, with 7 bases left between them. CDR1 is SEHNR, CDR2 FQNEAQ, per germline (reference sequence). The CDR3 nucleotides read TGTGCCAGCAGCATCCTCGCAACTAATGAAAAACTGTTTTTT. Its protein product is CASSILATNEKLFF.

This clone was seen only a few times. The chain uses TRBV27 and TRBJ2-7, with 10 bases matching TRBD1. Trimming took 4 bases from V and 9 from J; bases not matched to a gene: 12. Per the germline V gene, CDR1 is MNHEY and CDR2 is SMNVEV (reference sequence). The CDR3 length is 15 residues. The CDR3 DNA follows: TGTGCCAGCAGTTCCCCGGGACAGGGGATACTGGGGCAGTACTTC. Its protein product is CASSSPGQGILGQYF.

This chain uses TRBV5-5 with TRBJ2-1; 12 bases align to TRBD2. The CDR3 extends over 15 amino acids. The V gene's germline CDR1 is SGHKS and CDR2 YYEKEE (reference sequence). Trimming took 3 bases from V and 5 from J; bases not matched to a gene: 3. The CDR3 loop is CASSWGTSGHNEQFF. Written as DNA, the CDR3 is TGTGCCAGCAGCTGGGGGACTAGCGGGCACAATGAGCAGTTCTTC.

V usage is TRBV5-1 and J usage is TRBJ2-1, with 7 bases that match TRBD2. The CDR3 runs 17 residues. V lost 4 bases and J lost 1; bases outside the gene matches: 11. Per germline, CDR1 SGHRS and CDR2 YFSETQ. The CDR3 reads CASSSGSASGSYNEQFF. In DNA, the CDR3 is TGCGCCAGCAGCAGCGGAAGCGCTAGCGGATCCTACAATGAGCAGTTCTTC. Full variable domain (rest looked up from reference TRBV5-1 and TRBJ2-1): KAGVTQTPRYLIKTRGQQVTLSCSPISGHRSVSWYQQTPGQGLQFLFEYFSETQRNKGNFPGRFSGRQFSNSRSEMNVSTLELGDSALYLCASSSGSASGSYNEQFFGPGTRLTVL.

V gene TRBV12-3 or TRBV12-4 combines with J gene TRBJ1-2; D unresolved. The CDR3 consists of 12 residues. With 2 bases removed from V and 7 bases from J, the gap between germline ends came to 8 bases. The CDR3 DNA reads TGTGCCAGCAGTTTATTGGCTTCTGGCTACACCTTC. This translates into CASSLLASGYTF.

The chain recombines TRBV2 with TRBJ1-5; TRBD1 is a possible D gene (6 bases). V lost 5 bases to trimming and J lost 2 bases, with 10 bases between them. The CDR3 sequence is 14 residues long. Germline V gives CDR1 SNHLY, CDR2 FYNNEI. The CDR3: CASSYRVGNQPQHF. In DNA form, the CDR3 reads TGTGCCAGCAGTTACAGGGTAGGCAATCAGCCCCAGCATTTT.

V is TRBV5-4 and J is TRBJ1-4, with D tentatively TRBD1 (5 bases). The CDR3 has 14 residues. The germline V and J ends were trimmed by 4 bases and 8 bases, with 15 bases remaining between them. Per the germline V gene, CDR1 is SGHNT and CDR2 is YYREEE (reference sequence). CDR3 DNA sequence: TGTGCCAGCAGCAACTCTGGGGCGGGGGAAAAACTGTTTTTT. Translation gives CASSNSGAGEKLFF.

The V call is TRBV6-5, the J call TRBJ2-7, with 10 bases aligning to TRBD2. The CDR3 sequence is 14 residues long. Germline V gives CDR1 MNHEY, CDR2 SVGAGI. With 10 bases clipped from V and 2 bases from J, the junction kept 8 bases outside the gene matches. This chain's CDR3 is CATRLAGEAYEQYF. In nucleotides, the CDR3 is TGTGCCACACGTCTAGCGGGAGAGGCCTACGAGCAGTACTTC.

A few counts support this clone. The V gene is TRBV27, the J gene TRBJ1-1; D is perhaps TRBD1 (6 bases). This CDR3 contains 14 residues. The germline CDR1 and CDR2 sequences are MNHEY and SMNVEV (reference sequence). The V and J ends lost 2 bases and 1 base respectively, with 8 bases between them. The CDR3 spells CASSLGRGNTEAFF. CDR3 DNA: TGTGCCAGCAGTTTAGGCAGGGGGAACACTGAAGCTTTCTTT.

A single count supports this clone. V gene TRBV5-1 combines with J gene TRBJ1-6; 11 nucleotides agree with TRBD1. Looked up from germline, CDR1 is SGHRS and CDR2 is YFSETQ. CDR3 size: 16 residues. V trimming: 0 bases; J trimming: 10 bases; junction bases outside the gene matches: 6. CDR3 in amino acids: CASSLAGGTGGSPLHF. For the CDR3, the DNA is TGCGCCAGCAGCTTGGCGGGAGGGACAGGGGGGTCACCCCTCCACTTT.

The chain uses TRBV5-4 and TRBJ2-7, with D unresolved. Germline CDR1 is SGHNT and CDR2 is YYREEE (reference sequence). The CDR3 is 12 amino acids. The V end was cut by 6 bases, the J end by 1 base, with 8 bases between. The CDR3 is CASTPNSYEQYF. The CDR3 DNA follows: TGTGCCAGCACTCCTAATTCCTACGAGCAGTACTTC.

This rearrangement joins TRBV2 to TRBJ1-1; D is uncertain. The CDR3 totals 11 residues. Germline V gives CDR1 SNHLY, CDR2 FYNNEI. The ends were cut back, 8 bases at V and 0 bases at J, with 4 bases in the middle. CDR3 nucleotides: TGTGCCAGCCAGTTGAACACTGAAGCTTTCTTT. Its protein product is CASQLNTEAFF.

This clone showed up just once. The chain employs TRBV11-1 and TRBJ1-2; no reliable D call. The V gene lost 3 bases and the J gene lost 7 bases, with 9 bases spanning the gap. The CDR3 loop spans 12 amino acids. From germline, CDR1 is SGHAT and CDR2 FQDESV (reference sequence). CDR3 coding DNA: TGTGCCAGCAGCTTTCGAGAGTTTGGCTACACCTTC. Translating gives CASSFREFGYTF.

The gene calls are TRBV7-8 and TRBJ2-1; 16 bases agree with TRBD2. Germline lookup yields CDR1 SGHVS and CDR2 FQNEAQ. Losses at the gene ends were 5 bases for V and 4 bases for J; bases not matched to a gene: 2. The CDR3 consists of 16 residues. Here the CDR3 DNA reads TGTGCCAGCAGCCAGGGACTAGCGGGAGGGTACAATGAGCAGTTCTTC. Amino acids: CASSQGLAGGYNEQFF. The complete variable domain, with remaining parts taken from reference TRBV7-8 and TRBJ2-1, reads GAGVSQSPRYKVAKRGQDVALRCDPISGHVSLFWYQQALGQGPEFLTYFQNEAQLDKSGLPSDRFFAERPEGSVSTLKIQRTQQEDSAVYLCASSQGLAGGYNEQFFGPGTRLTVL.

The V gene is TRBV5-4, the J gene TRBJ2-5; 7 bases agree with TRBD1. Trimming took 4 bases from V and 4 from J; bases not matched to a gene: 7. CDR1 and CDR2 from the germline V gene are SGHNT and YYREEE (reference sequence). The CDR3 runs 14 residues. CDR3 DNA: TGTGCCAGCAGCATAGGGACAGAGGGAGAGACCCAGTACTTC. Amino acid sequence: CASSIGTEGETQYF.

With respect to this clone: One end of the junction varies from germline; a read error may be responsible. The V gene is TRBV7-7, the J gene TRBJ2-7, with D tentatively TRBD2 (5 bases). The CDR3 runs 14 residues. Germline-derived CDR1 and CDR2 are SSHAT and FNYEAQ (reference sequence). CDR3 nucleotides: TGTGCTAGCAGCTTTGGGCCGGGATCCTACGAGCAGTACTTC. Its translation is CASSFGPGSYEQYF.

CDR3 loop: CASSWETGGYTF. DNA of the CDR3: TGCGCCAGCAGCTGGGAGACAGGGGGCTACACCTTC. The genes are TRBV5-1 and TRBJ1-2; 7 nucleotides match TRBD1. This CDR3 contains 12 residues. Germline CDR1 reads SGHRS; CDR2 reads YFSETQ. With V trimmed by 3 bases and J by 8 bases, 4 bases remained unmatched.

This clone has a single count. The genes are TRBV6-5 and TRBJ1-5, with D unclear. The CDR3 has 13 amino acids. The germline V gene encodes CDR1 MNHEY and CDR2 SVGAGI. The V gene lost 10 bases and the J gene lost 2 bases, with 12 bases spanning the gap. The CDR3 region has the DNA TGTGCCACCCGGGGTTTCGGCAATCAGCCCCAGCATTTT. Protein sequence: CATRGFGNQPQHF.

This clone was seen only once. The chain combines TRBV7-6 with TRBJ1-4, with unresolved D. Germline V gene sequence: CDR1 SGHVS, CDR2 FNYEAQ. CDR3 length: 15 amino acids. With 1 base removed from V and 0 bases from J, the gap between germline ends came to 6 bases. The CDR3 DNA reads TGTGCCAGCAGCTTAGTGACTGCAACTAATGAAAAACTGTTTTTT. This gives the protein CASSLVTATNEKLFF.

The chain links TRBV9 to TRBJ2-7; 9 bases align to TRBD2. CDR3 length equals 15 residues. V trimming: 3 bases; J trimming: 3 bases; junction bases outside the gene matches: 7. The germline V gene has CDR1 SGDLS and CDR2 YYNGEE. CDR3 loop: CASSGEAGGHYEQYF. CDR3 in DNA: TGTGCCAGCAGCGGGGAAGCGGGGGGCCACTACGAGCAGTACTTC.

J is TRBJ2-2 and V is TRBV7-9; D is perhaps TRBD2 (5 bases). Trimming removed 5 bases from V and 3 bases from J, with 22 bases in between. CDR3 length equals 18 residues. Per germline, CDR1 SEHNR and CDR2 FQNEAQ (reference sequence). CDR3 bases: TGTGCCAGCAGCGTCCTGAGGTTGAGGGAAGGATACACCGGGGAGCTGTTTTTT. Translating it yields CASSVLRLREGYTGELFF.

The J gene is TRBJ1-5, the V gene TRBV28; 7 bases match TRBD1. The CDR3 loop spans 15 amino acids. With V trimmed by 5 bases and J by 0 bases, 4 bases remained unmatched. From germline, CDR1 is MDHEN and CDR2 SYDVKM. The CDR3, as DNA: TGTGCCAGCAGTGGGACAGAGTATAGCAATCAGCCCCAGCATTTT. Translating it yields CASSGTEYSNQPQHF. Variable domain in full (rest from reference TRBV28 and TRBJ1-5): DVKVTQSSRYLVKRTGEKVFLECVQDMDHENMFWYRQDPGLGLRLIYFSYDVKMKEKGDIPEGYSVSREKKERFSLILESASTNQTSMYLCASSGTEYSNQPQHFGDGTRLSIL.